The 17 T cell receptor beta chains in this list originate from one sample, sequenced in a study of CD4 T cells in relation to SARS-CoV-2 and coronaviruses. No antigen is known for these receptors. CD4+ T cells from unexposed donors were obtained before the COVID-19 pandemic (2011-2018). The cells were cultured for under twelve days before CD4+ T cells were isolated. Sequencing used immunoSEQ multiplex PCR; TCRdb keeps in-frame clones, though not all of them. This sample has some 16,000 clones, with around 73% found just once. The material sequenced was CD4+ T cells from PBMCs, cultured in vitro. Receptor source: a human donor in good health.

J is TRBJ2-3 and V is TRBV3-1 (or the pseudogene TRBV3-2); 7 positions agree with TRBD2. In germline, CDR1 is LGHDT, CDR2 YNNKEL (reference sequence). The J segment lost 4 bases and the V segment lost 3 bases, leaving 4 bases of the junction unmatched. The CDR3 runs to 14 residues. DNA for the CDR3: TGTGCCAGCAGCCAGGCTAGCGGAGCAGATACGCAGTATTTT. Its translation is CASSQASGADTQYF.

CDR3 sequence: CASSWTGDYGYTF. The CDR3 bases are TGTGCCAGCAGTTGGACAGGGGACTATGGCTACACCTTC. This rearrangement joins TRBV6-5 to TRBJ1-2, with TRBD1 matching 9 bases. The CDR3 is 13 amino acids. The germline gives CDR1 MNHEY, CDR2 SVGAGI. V lost 4 bases and J lost 3; bases outside the gene matches: 0.

This clone was recorded a few times. The V gene is TRBV10-1, the J gene TRBJ2-2; D not certain. The germline V gene encodes CDR1 WNHNN and CDR2 SYGVQD (reference sequence). V gave up 5 bases and J gave up 8 bases, with 18 bases separating them. This CDR3 region has 15 residues. The DNA of the CDR3 is TGCGCCAGCAGTCCCCAAATCGCCACTGGTGGGGAGCTGTTTTTT. It encodes CASSPQIATGGELFF.

This rearrangement joins TRBV5-1 to TRBJ2-3; 10 positions match TRBD2. There are 18 residues in the CDR3. Germline CDR1 reads SGHRS; CDR2 reads YFSETQ. V shed 4 bases, J shed 3 bases, and the junction held 14 bases outside the gene matches. DNA of the CDR3: TGCGCCAGCAGCCGAAGCATCGGGACTAGCGTTTGGACAGATACGCAGTATTTT. This gives the protein CASSRSIGTSVWTDTQYF.

This chain joins TRBV7-9 and TRBJ2-1, with a possible D match to TRBD2 (5 bases). The CDR3 consists of 12 residues. Germline loops: CDR1 SEHNR, CDR2 FQNEAQ (reference sequence). V was shortened by 5 bases and J by 10 bases, with 12 bases between the two germline ends. The CDR3 protein is CASSTRTVEQFF. For the CDR3, the DNA is TGTGCCAGCAGCACCAGGACTGTCGAGCAGTTCTTC.

The rearrangement joins TRBV6-1 to TRBJ1-5; a possible D gene is TRBD1 (5 bases). CDR3 length equals 16 residues. Looked up from germline, CDR1 is MNHNS and CDR2 is SASEGT. The V gene lost 0 bases and the J gene lost 2 bases, with 11 bases spanning the gap. This chain's CDR3 is CASSEAWGGRNQPQHF. In DNA, the CDR3 is TGTGCCAGCAGTGAAGCTTGGGGGGGTCGCAATCAGCCCCAGCATTTT.

The table lists this clone with a count of one. The chain combines TRBV19 with TRBJ2-7, with a tentative D call TRBD2 (6 bases). V lost 1 base, J lost 0 bases, and 16 bases lay in between. This CDR3 is built from 17 residues. Looked up from germline, CDR1 is LNHDA and CDR2 is SQIVND (reference sequence). The CDR3 sequence is CASSIGVRDSSSYEQYF. Written as DNA, the CDR3 is TGTGCCAGTAGTATAGGGGTGCGGGACTCCAGCTCCTACGAGCAGTACTTC.

V usage is TRBV14 and J usage is TRBJ2-7, with D tentatively TRBD1 (6 bases). Trimming took off 5 bases at V and 0 bases at J, with 17 bases between the two ends. The CDR3 sequence is 16 residues long. Looked up from germline, CDR1 is SGHDN and CDR2 is FVKESK. The CDR3: CASSVGHPASSYEQYF. The CDR3 nucleotides read TGTGCCAGCAGCGTGGGACATCCCGCGTCCTCCTACGAGCAGTACTTC.

V usage is TRBV4-1 and J usage is TRBJ1-5; D unresolved. Germline CDR1 is MGHRA and CDR2 is YSYEKL. V was trimmed by 1 base and J by 4 bases, leaving 20 bases between them. CDR3 size: 18 residues. This CDR3 reads CASSQALPDAGGNQPQHF. CDR3 sequence (DNA): TGCGCCAGCAGCCAAGCCCTACCGGACGCGGGCGGGAATCAGCCCCAGCATTTT.

This clone was detected once. The chain joins TRBV7-3 to TRBJ2-1; D gene uncertain. Trimming shortened V by 2 bases and J by 12 bases, and 14 bases separated the two germline ends. Germline CDR1 and CDR2: SGHTA and FQGTGA. The length of the CDR3 is 13 residues. This CDR3 reads CASSLWTGDRQFF. Here the CDR3 DNA reads TGTGCCAGCAGCTTATGGACGGGCGACCGGCAGTTCTTC.

The DNA for the CDR3 is TGTGCCAGCAGTTACTCTTCGACAGGCGAGCAGTACTTC. Its translation is CASSYSSTGEQYF. The V call is TRBV6-2 or TRBV6-3, the J call TRBJ2-7, with D possibly matching TRBD1 (6 bases). The CDR3 loop spans 13 amino acids. Trimming cost V 0 bases and J 6 bases, with 9 bases left between them. Germline V gene sequence: CDR1 MNHEY, CDR2 SVGEGT.

J is TRBJ2-4 and V is TRBV3-1 (or the pseudogene TRBV3-2), with D hard to call. V lost 1 base to trimming and J lost 2 bases, with 3 bases between them. Germline-derived CDR1 and CDR2 are LGHDT and YNNKEL (reference sequence). The CDR3 is 13 residues long. The CDR3 region is CASSQGSKNIQYF. The CDR3 DNA reads as TGTGCCAGCAGCCAAGGATCCAAAAACATTCAGTACTTC.

The J gene is TRBJ1-5, the V gene TRBV19; D is unresolved. The germline V and J ends were trimmed by 1 base and 6 bases, with 13 bases remaining between them. The germline V gene has CDR1 LNHDA and CDR2 SQIVND (reference sequence). This CDR3 comprises 15 residues. The CDR3 nucleotides read TGTGCCAGTAGTATAGCGGGGTTAATAGGTCAGCCCCAGCATTTT. Its translation: CASSIAGLIGQPQHF.

This chain links TRBV28 with TRBJ2-7; D ambiguous. V lost 3 bases, J lost 2 bases, and 11 bases lay in between. Germline values: CDR1 MDHEN, CDR2 SYDVKM. The CDR3 runs to 14 residues. CDR3 bases: TGTGCCAGCAGTTTGGGGATCTATACCTACGAGCAGTACTTC. Amino acids: CASSLGIYTYEQYF.

V usage is TRBV20-1 and J usage is TRBJ2-1; 8 bases fit TRBD2. This CDR3 is 13 amino acids long. Germline CDR1 reads DFQATT; CDR2 reads SNEGSKA (reference sequence). V was pared by 3 bases and J by 9 bases, with 7 bases of the junction left unmatched. CDR3 protein: CSASPSGRFEQFF. DNA of the CDR3: TGCAGTGCTAGTCCCAGCGGGAGATTTGAGCAGTTCTTC.

J is TRBJ2-2 and V is TRBV5-1; 9 nucleotides match TRBD1. Trimming at V came to 0 bases and at J to 5 bases, leaving 5 bases not matched to a gene. The germline CDR1 and CDR2 sequences are SGHRS and YFSETQ. This CDR3 has 16 residues. CDR3 loop: CASSLDRGPGTGELFF. The CDR3 bases are TGCGCCAGCAGCTTGGACAGGGGGCCTGGGACCGGGGAGCTGTTTTTT.

The CDR3 protein is CASTAGYTGELFF. The CDR3 DNA follows: TGCGCCAGCACAGCGGGGTACACCGGGGAGCTGTTTTTT. This sequence joins TRBV5-1 and TRBJ2-2, with 7 bases matching TRBD2. The trim removed 6 bases at V and 3 bases at J, leaving 2 bases unmatched. Germline V gives CDR1 SGHRS, CDR2 YFSETQ. The CDR3 extends over 13 amino acids.